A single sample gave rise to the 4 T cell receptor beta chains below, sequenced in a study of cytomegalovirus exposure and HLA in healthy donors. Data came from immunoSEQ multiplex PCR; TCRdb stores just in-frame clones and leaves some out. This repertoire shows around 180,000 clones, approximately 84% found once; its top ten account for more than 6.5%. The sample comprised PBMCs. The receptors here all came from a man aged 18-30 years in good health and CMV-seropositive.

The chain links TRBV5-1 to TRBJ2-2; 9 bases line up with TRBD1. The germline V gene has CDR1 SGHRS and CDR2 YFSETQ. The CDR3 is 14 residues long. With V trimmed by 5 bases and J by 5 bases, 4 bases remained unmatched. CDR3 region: CASREQGATGELFF. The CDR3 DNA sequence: TGCGCCAGCAGAGAACAGGGGGCGACCGGGGAGCTGTTTTTT.

CDR3 nucleotide sequence: TGCAGCGTTCCCCACCTTCAGGGGGCTCTCAACACTGAAGCTTTCTTT. It is translated as CSVPHLQGALNTEAFF. This rearrangement joins TRBV29-1 to TRBJ1-1, with 8 bases that match TRBD1. Looked up from germline, CDR1 is SQVTM and CDR2 is ANQGSEA. V was clipped by 5 bases and J by 2 bases; unmatched bases: 13. The CDR3 is 16 amino acids.

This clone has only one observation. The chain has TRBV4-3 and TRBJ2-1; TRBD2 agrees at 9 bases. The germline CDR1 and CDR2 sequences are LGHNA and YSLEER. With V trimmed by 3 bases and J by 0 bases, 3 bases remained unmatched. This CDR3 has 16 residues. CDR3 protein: CASSHSGGSSYNEQFF. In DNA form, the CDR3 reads TGCGCCAGCAGCCATAGCGGGGGTAGCTCCTACAATGAGCAGTTCTTC.

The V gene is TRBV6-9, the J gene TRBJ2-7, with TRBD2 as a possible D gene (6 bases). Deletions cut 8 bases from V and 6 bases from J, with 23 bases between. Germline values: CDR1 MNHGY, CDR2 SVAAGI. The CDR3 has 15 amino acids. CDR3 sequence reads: CASERPRGRMPEQYF. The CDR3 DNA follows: TGTGCCAGCGAACGACCACGGGGGAGGATGCCCGAGCAGTACTTC.